A single sample is the source of the 28 T cell receptor beta chains below, sequenced in a study of blood T cell repertoires in COVID-19. Profiling relied on immunoSEQ multiplex PCR, and the TCRdb table lists in-frame clones only, not all of them. Of under 45,000 clones listed, nearly 80% were seen once; the top ten hold 31%. What was sequenced was peripheral blood. The receptors stem from a man older than 75 with acute or convalescent COVID-19.

The table lists this clone with many counts. The gene calls are TRBV4-2 and TRBJ1-2, with D hard to call. The germline V and J ends were trimmed by 0 bases and 5 bases, with 7 bases remaining between them. Germline values: CDR1 LGHNA, CDR2 YNFKEQ. The CDR3 contains 13 residues. The chain's CDR3 is CASSQDQQYGYTF. CDR3 bases: TGTGCCAGCAGCCAAGATCAACAGTATGGCTACACCTTC.

V gene TRBV4-3 combines with J gene TRBJ2-3, with 11 bases lining up with TRBD2. V dropped 4 bases and J dropped 6; count of bases not matched to a gene: 3. The CDR3 consists of 14 residues. Germline-derived CDR1 and CDR2 are LGHNA and YSLEER. CDR3 sequence: CASSRVAGGDTQYF. For the CDR3, the DNA is TGCGCCAGCAGCCGAGTAGCGGGAGGGGATACGCAGTATTTT.

J is TRBJ2-7 and V is TRBV19; TRBD2 aligns across 9 bases. This CDR3 comprises 14 residues. J was trimmed by 4 bases and V by 3 bases; bases with no gene match: 4. The germline CDR1 and CDR2 sequences are LNHDA and SQIVND (reference sequence). CDR3 coding DNA: TGTGCCAGTAGTATCGGCGGGAGGGGATACGAGCAGTACTTC. This gives the protein CASSIGGRGYEQYF.

This chain links TRBV30 with TRBJ2-3; TRBD2 aligns across 10 bases. The CDR3 has 15 amino acids. With 2 bases clipped from V and 4 bases from J, the junction kept 6 bases outside the gene matches. CDR1 and CDR2 (germline): GTSNPN, SVGIG (reference sequence). The CDR3 nucleotides are TGTGCCTGGAGTTATCTAGCGGGAGTGGCAGATACGCAGTATTTT. Its translation: CAWSYLAGVADTQYF. The full variable domain, with the rest looked up from reference TRBV30 and TRBJ2-3, is SQTIHQWPATLVQPVGSPLSLECTVEGTSNPNLYWYRQAAGRGLQLLFYSVGIGQISSEVPQNLSASRPQDRQFILSSKKLLLSDSGFYLCAWSYLAGVADTQYFGPGTRLTVL.

This chain connects TRBV5-1 to TRBJ1-1, with 7 bases that match TRBD1. The CDR3 runs to 14 residues. V shed 4 bases and J 3 bases; nucleotides not matched to a gene: 6. Germline CDR1 SGHRS, CDR2 YFSETQ. CDR3 in amino acids: CASSITGADTEAFF. DNA for the CDR3: TGCGCCAGCAGCATCACAGGGGCGGACACTGAAGCTTTCTTT. The whole variable domain, filled in from reference TRBV5-1 and TRBJ1-1, reads KAGVTQTPRYLIKTRGQQVTLSCSPISGHRSVSWYQQTPGQGLQFLFEYFSETQRNKGNFPGRFSGRQFSNSRSEMNVSTLELGDSALYLCASSITGADTEAFFGQGTRLTVV.

The V gene is TRBV2, the J gene TRBJ2-3, with 7 bases fitting TRBD2. The CDR3 covers 15 residues. The J segment lost 0 bases and the V segment lost 4 bases, leaving 4 bases of the junction unmatched. Germline V gene sequence: CDR1 SNHLY, CDR2 FYNNEI. CDR3 amino acids: CASSATSVSTDTQYF. For the CDR3, the DNA is TGTGCCAGCAGTGCCACTAGCGTCAGCACAGATACGCAGTATTTT.

The genes are TRBV12-3 or TRBV12-4 and TRBJ1-2, with unresolved D. The CDR3 sequence is 13 residues long. V lost 6 bases to trimming and J lost 2 bases, with 10 bases between them. CDR3: CASSPGSNYGYTF. CDR3 DNA: TGTGCCAGCAGCCCGGGATCAAACTATGGCTACACCTTC.

The gene calls are TRBV5-6 and TRBJ2-5; D possibly corresponds to TRBD2 (6 bases). Trimming stripped 1 base from V and 0 bases from J, with 7 bases between. Germline values: CDR1 SGHDT, CDR2 YYEEEE. The CDR3 length is 14 residues. The DNA for the CDR3 is TGTGCCAGCAGCTTGCGGGGGAACCAAGAGACCCAGTACTTC. Encoded protein: CASSLRGNQETQYF. Based on the CDR3 plus reference TRBV5-6 and TRBJ2-5, the full variable domain is DAGVTQSPTHLIKTRGQQVTLRCSPKSGHDTVSWYQQALGQGPQFIFQYYEEEERQRGNFPDRFSGHQFPNYSSELNVNALLLGDSALYLCASSLRGNQETQYFGPGTRLLVL.

V and J are TRBV7-9 and TRBJ1-2; unclear D gene. CDR3 length equals 13 residues. Between the trimmed V and J ends, which lost 0 bases and 10 bases, there was a span of 12 bases. The V gene's germline CDR1 is SEHNR and CDR2 FQNEAQ (reference sequence). CDR3 in amino acids: CASSLAWQKVYTF. CDR3 in DNA: TGTGCCAGCAGCTTAGCGTGGCAGAAAGTCTACACCTTC.

The rearrangement uses TRBV2 and TRBJ2-3; 7 bases are shared with TRBD2. This CDR3 is 15 amino acids long. Germline trimming cut 6 bases from V and 4 bases from J; bases unmatched to any gene: 10. CDR1 is SNHLY, CDR2 FYNNEI, per germline. The CDR3 nucleotides read TGTGCCAGCAGAGCCTGGCGGGAGCCCCCAGATACGCAGTATTTT. Translated, it gives CASRAWREPPDTQYF.

The chain couples TRBV30 to TRBJ2-5; TRBD1 matches at 12 bases. The CDR3 has 15 amino acids. With V trimmed by 2 bases and J by 5 bases, 6 bases remained unmatched. The germline CDR1 and CDR2 sequences are GTSNPN and SVGIG (reference sequence). CDR3 in amino acids: CAWSLGQGAWETQYF. The CDR3 region has the DNA TGTGCCTGGAGTTTGGGACAGGGGGCGTGGGAGACCCAGTACTTC. Drawing the rest from reference TRBV30 and TRBJ2-5, the complete variable domain is SQTIHQWPATLVQPVGSPLSLECTVEGTSNPNLYWYRQAAGRGLQLLFYSVGIGQISSEVPQNLSASRPQDRQFILSSKKLLLSDSGFYLCAWSLGQGAWETQYFGPGTRLLVL.

A few counts support this clone. This sequence joins TRBV19 and TRBJ1-6; D is possibly TRBD1 (5 bases). Germline CDR1 LNHDA, CDR2 SQIVND (reference sequence). This CDR3 spans 15 amino acids. V was shortened by 7 bases and J by 10 bases, with 20 bases between the two germline ends. This CDR3 is CASNFDGAINSPLHF. The CDR3 bases are TGTGCCAGTAACTTCGATGGGGCGATTAACTCACCCCTCCACTTT.

V gene TRBV30 combines with J gene TRBJ1-4, with D uncertain. V lost 0 bases to trimming and J lost 0 bases, with 11 bases between them. The CDR3 extends over 16 amino acids. Germline V CDR1 and CDR2: GTSNPN, SVGIG (reference sequence). The CDR3 nucleotides read TGTGCCTGGAGTGTACTCCCCCCTGCAACTAATGAAAAACTGTTTTTT. It specifies CAWSVLPPATNEKLFF.

This sequence joins TRBV7-2 and TRBJ1-4; TRBD1 is a possible D gene (5 bases). Looked up from germline, CDR1 is SGHTA and CDR2 is FQGNSA. The CDR3 is 14 residues long. Trimming shortened V by 2 bases and J by 15 bases, and 19 bases separated the two germline ends. CDR3 DNA sequence: TGTGCCAGCAGCTTATCCAGGGAGGAGGGCAAAGTGTTTTTT. Its protein is CASSLSREEGKVFF.

The genes are TRBV14 and TRBJ2-5, with D possibly being TRBD2 (5 bases). In germline, CDR1 is SGHDN, CDR2 FVKESK. This CDR3 has 15 residues. The germline V and J ends were trimmed by 5 bases and 4 bases, with 17 bases remaining between them. The CDR3 sequence: CASSSPYRDSETQYF. CDR3 sequence (DNA): TGTGCCAGCAGCTCACCTTATCGGGATTCAGAGACCCAGTACTTC.

The V call is TRBV6-1, the J call TRBJ2-3; TRBD2 matches at 10 bases. Germline V gene lookup returns CDR1 MNHNS and CDR2 SASEGT. The CDR3 is 16 amino acids. The V and J ends lost 2 bases and 4 bases, in that order; junction bases with no gene match: 6. The CDR3 nucleotides are TGTGCCAGCAGTGAATGGAGCGGGGGGGCCTCAGATACGCAGTATTTT. Translated, it gives CASSEWSGGASDTQYF.

V is TRBV7-9 and J is TRBJ1-5, with TRBD1 as a possible D gene (5 bases). This CDR3 region has 13 residues. Per germline, CDR1 SEHNR and CDR2 FQNEAQ (reference sequence). With 6 bases removed from V and 8 bases from J, the gap between germline ends came to 14 bases. The CDR3 DNA follows: TGTGCCAGCAGTCCAGGACATCTTGAGCCCCAGCATTTT. This gives the protein CASSPGHLEPQHF.

The chain carries TRBV2 and TRBJ2-5; no clear D gene. The CDR3 is 11 amino acids. With 7 bases removed from V and 3 bases from J, the gap between germline ends came to 6 bases. The germline CDR1 and CDR2 sequences are SNHLY and FYNNEI. In DNA, the CDR3 is TGTGCCAGCACCAAAAAAGAGACCCAGTACTTC. It specifies CASTKKETQYF.

The rearrangement joins TRBV28 to TRBJ2-7, with a tentative D call TRBD1 (6 bases). Germline V CDR1 and CDR2: MDHEN, SYDVKM. Trimming left V 2 bases short and J 10 bases short, with 9 bases between. This CDR3 spans 11 amino acids. The CDR3 spells CASSLRRGQYF. The CDR3 DNA reads as TGTGCCAGCAGTTTACGCAGGGGACAGTACTTC.

V and J are TRBV6-4 and TRBJ2-1; TRBD1 matches at 7 bases. With V trimmed by 5 bases and J by 0 bases, 1 base remained unmatched. The CDR3 sequence is 14 residues long. The germline CDR1 and CDR2 sequences are MRHNA and SNTAGT. The CDR3 here is CASSRDSSYNEQFF. The CDR3 DNA reads as TGTGCCAGCAGTCGGGACAGCTCCTACAATGAGCAGTTCTTC.

This rearrangement joins TRBV5-1 to TRBJ2-7, with 9 bases identical to TRBD1. The junction had 10 bases not matched to a gene; V was cut back by 5 bases and J by 7 bases. Germline values: CDR1 SGHRS, CDR2 YFSETQ. The CDR3 has 14 residues. Here the CDR3 reads CASSRPGTGSEQYF. Written as DNA, the CDR3 is TGCGCCAGCAGTCGTCCCGGGACAGGGAGTGAGCAGTACTTC.

V usage is TRBV3-1 (or the pseudogene TRBV3-2) and J usage is TRBJ2-1; 9 bases match TRBD2. The CDR3 spans 12 residues. Germline assignment: CDR1 LGHDT and CDR2 YNNKEL (reference sequence). V shed 4 bases and J 15 bases; nucleotides not matched to a gene: 7. CDR3 coding DNA: TGTGCCAGCAGCCCGGGACTAGCCGTTCCGTTCTTC. Its protein product is CASSPGLAVPFF.

This chain joins TRBV19 and TRBJ1-5; D not certain. Germline V gives CDR1 LNHDA, CDR2 SQIVND (reference sequence). This CDR3 region has 13 residues. V dropped 7 bases and J dropped 0 bases, with 7 bases sitting between them. CDR3: CASNLRSNQPQHF. For the CDR3, the DNA is TGTGCCAGTAACTTGCGTAGCAATCAGCCCCAGCATTTT.

The chain joins TRBV5-6 to TRBJ2-5, with a tentative D call TRBD1 (6 bases). CDR3 length equals 13 residues. Trimming took 5 bases from V and 2 from J, leaving 10 bases between them. From germline, CDR1 is SGHDT and CDR2 YYEEEE. The CDR3 DNA reads as TGTGCCAGCAGATTTGACAGGCAAGAGACCCAGTACTTC. Its protein product is CASRFDRQETQYF.

This chain links TRBV10-1 with TRBJ2-7; 7 bases agree with TRBD2. After removal of 0 bases from V and 5 bases from J, the junction contained 7 bases not matched to a gene. CDR1 WNHNN and CDR2 SYGVQD come from the germline V gene (reference sequence). The CDR3 has 15 residues. The CDR3 sequence is CASSESREGRNEQYF. The CDR3, as DNA: TGCGCCAGCAGTGAGTCAAGGGAGGGGAGAAACGAGCAGTACTTC.

The chain couples TRBV6-6 to TRBJ2-5; weak D call: TRBD2 (8 bases). This CDR3 is built from 18 residues. V lost 5 bases and J lost 4, with 26 bases in between. Germline V gives CDR1 MNHNY, CDR2 SVGAGI (reference sequence). The CDR3 bases are TGTGCCAGCAGTCTATTACAGGGGACGGGAGGGAAAGGAGAGACCCAGTACTTC. Translating gives CASSLLQGTGGKGETQYF.

The rearrangement uses TRBV30 and TRBJ1-6; D perhaps matches TRBD1 (6 bases). With 3 bases removed from V and 8 bases from J, the gap between germline ends came to 14 bases. The CDR3 covers 14 residues. CDR1 is GTSNPN and CDR2 is SVGIG in the germline V gene (reference sequence). The CDR3 DNA reads TGTGCCTGGAGCCTCCGGGGGGCAGATTCACCCCTCCACTTT. Its translation: CAWSLRGADSPLHF. The full variable domain, with the rest looked up from reference TRBV30 and TRBJ1-6, is SQTIHQWPATLVQPVGSPLSLECTVEGTSNPNLYWYRQAAGRGLQLLFYSVGIGQISSEVPQNLSASRPQDRQFILSSKKLLLSDSGFYLCAWSLRGADSPLHFGNGTRLTVT.

The rearrangement links TRBV27 to TRBJ2-3, with TRBD1 matching over 10 bases. After removal of 5 bases from V and 1 base from J, the junction contained 6 bases not matched to a gene. CDR1 and CDR2 from the germline V gene are MNHEY and SMNVEV (reference sequence). The CDR3 loop spans 16 amino acids. The CDR3 sequence is CASSDPDRGRTDTQYF. The CDR3 DNA follows: TGTGCCAGCAGTGATCCAGACAGGGGGCGCACAGATACGCAGTATTTT.